Reported below is one T cell receptor beta chain. Its antigen is not known. Unstimulated Tregs (CD4+CD25+CD127-) and CD4+CD25- non-Tregs were sorted from PBMCs. Germline V lookup: CDR1 SNHLY, CDR2 FYNNEI. V trimming: 8 bases; J trimming: 0 bases; junction bases outside the gene matches: 4. This CDR3 region has 14 residues. The data are from a study of Tregs in tolerant kidney transplant recipients. Whole-study results and caveats: Biological reproducibility was not directly addressed, but technical replication error appeared minimal.

The assay was immunoSEQ multiplex PCR, and TCRdb's table has in-frame clones only and misses some. Of 90,000 to 120,000 clones in the sample, around 89% were seen once. Sequences were derived from CD4+ T cells from blood, sampled before the transplant. The rearrangement uses TRBV2 and TRBJ1-5, with 7 nucleotides matching TRBD1. This clonotype originated in a human donor who received a combined kidney and bone marrow transplant. The CDR3 protein is CASQGGYSNQPQHF. For the CDR3, the DNA is TGTGCCAGCCAAGGGGGCTATAGCAATCAGCCCCAGCATTTT.